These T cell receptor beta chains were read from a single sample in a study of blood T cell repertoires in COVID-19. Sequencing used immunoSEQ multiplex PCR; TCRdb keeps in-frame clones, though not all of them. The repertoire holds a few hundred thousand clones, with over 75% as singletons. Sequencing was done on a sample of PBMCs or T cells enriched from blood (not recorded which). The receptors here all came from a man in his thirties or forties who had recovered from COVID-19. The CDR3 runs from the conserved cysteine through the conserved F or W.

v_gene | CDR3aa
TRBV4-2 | CASSQDGDRNYGYTF
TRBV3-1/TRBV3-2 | CASSRASGGARDTQYF
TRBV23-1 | CASSPTRTGGTGELFF
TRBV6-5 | CASDPPQASYGYTF
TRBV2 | CASKGQTNTEAFF
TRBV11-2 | CASSFLKRKAGETYEQYF
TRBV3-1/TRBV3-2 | CASSQPQYNSPLHF
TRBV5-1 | CASSEGTLAYEQYF
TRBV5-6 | CASSFPGGSTGELFF
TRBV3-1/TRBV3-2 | CASSQTYQETQYF
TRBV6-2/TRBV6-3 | CASSQRGGLQETQYF
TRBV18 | CASSSGGNSNQPQHF
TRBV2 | CASSFGQGYTDTQYF
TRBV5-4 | CASSSRSGLAGHYNEQFF
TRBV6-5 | CASTERDSMNTEAFF
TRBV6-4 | CASSDSPGGSTDTQYF
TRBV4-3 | CASSQVSSNQPQHF
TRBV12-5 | CASATGTSGNTIYF
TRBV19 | CASRYSSGGFNEQFF
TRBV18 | CASSPPNPSGGYTF
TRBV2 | CASRQYRDTPTEAFF
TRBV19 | CASSKGNYNEQFF
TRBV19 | CASSIADSNNEQFF
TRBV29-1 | CSVSGQGAGELFF
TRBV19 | CASSTRDSRAFF
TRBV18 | CASSPKGGLPTDTQYF
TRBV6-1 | CASSEKEDYNEQFF
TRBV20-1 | CSARDLQKLFF
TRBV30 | CAWSPLSYEQYF
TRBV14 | CASSHYSITNGYTF
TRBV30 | CAWTGTGRLGYTF
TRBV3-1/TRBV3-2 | CASSQVSGGTYGYTF
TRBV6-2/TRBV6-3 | CASSPQGRPVHEQYF
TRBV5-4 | CASSPWGQQGGGYTF
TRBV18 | CASSELSGVPSLDTEAFF
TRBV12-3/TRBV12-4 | CASSLGRSTEAFF
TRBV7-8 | CASSLGVGLARETQYF
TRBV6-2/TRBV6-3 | CASSSGTGDTGELFF
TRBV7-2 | CASLAGAGYGYTF
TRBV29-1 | CSTPGSTEAFF
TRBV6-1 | CASSENVGQKDNEQFF
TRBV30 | CAWSVPDRRNTEAFF
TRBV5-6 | CASSLVGQGAGGYTF
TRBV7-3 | CASSFANTGELFF
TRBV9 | CASSAHRANYGYTF
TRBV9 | CASSATTWGQGVAGELFF
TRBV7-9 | CASSTYRDLTDTQYF
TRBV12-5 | CASGTSDRGDTGELFF